Listed below are T cell receptor beta chains from one sample, sequenced in a study of shared T cell receptors in the human thymus. Measured with immunoSEQ multiplex PCR; TCRdb has only the in-frame clones, and not every one. Of about 660,000 clones listed, around 87% were seen once; the top ten hold just under 0.0095%. These same data were also listed under a study on human thymus T cells.

The sequencing sample was made of thymocytes. The receptors come from a boy in the first two years of life with a congenital heart defect. Both conserved end residues are part of each CDR3. A D gene is named only where the DNA matches it firmly. A clone size is listed for some rows: how often the clone was seen (once, few, many), or a class if it is expanded.

V	D	J	size	CDR3	DNA
TRBV5-6	TRBD1	TRBJ1-4	-	CASSCATGGLNEKLFF	TGTGCCAGCAGCTGTGCCACAGGGGGCTTGAATGAAAAACTGTTTTTT
TRBV15	TRBD2	TRBJ2-3	few	CATSRVLTLAGKRILTDTQYF	TGTGCCACCAGCAGAGTTCTGACACTAGCGGGAAAGCGAATACTCACAGATACGCAGTATTTT
TRBV5-5	-	TRBJ2-3	-	CASSSHSDGGSDTQYF	TGTGCCAGCAGCTCCCACAGCGACGGGGGTTCAGATACGCAGTATTTT
TRBV4-1	-	TRBJ2-2	-	CASSQKGRRELFF	TGCGCCAGCAGCCAAAAGGGGAGGCGGGAGCTGTTTTTT
TRBV28	-	TRBJ2-3	-	CASSTPGLTDTQYF	TGTGCCAGCAGCACCCCAGGGCTCACAGATACGCAGTATTTT
TRBV15	-	TRBJ2-1	-	CATSRASRVSEQFF	TGTGCCACCAGCAGAGCTTCTCGGGTTAGTGAGCAGTTCTTC
TRBV7-8	-	TRBJ1-4	-	CASSLDSPVEKLFF	TGTGCCAGCAGCCTTGACTCTCCCGTTGAAAAACTGTTTTTT
TRBV30	TRBD1	TRBJ1-2	once	CAWSLSRQGVGYTF	TGTGCCTGGAGTCTAAGCCGCCAGGGGGTAGGCTACACCTTC
TRBV27	TRBD2	TRBJ2-1	-	CASSPREGHEQFF	TGTGCCAGCAGTCCGCGGGAGGGCCATGAGCAGTTCTTC
TRBV27	TRBD2	TRBJ2-2	-	CASRDTSGRNFGELFF	TGTGCCAGCAGGGATACTAGCGGGAGGAATTTCGGGGAGCTGTTTTTT
TRBV6-5	TRBD1	TRBJ1-1	-	CASRRTGLDTEAFF	TGTGCCAGCAGGCGGACAGGGTTGGACACTGAAGCTTTCTTT
TRBV7-9	-	TRBJ1-1	few	CASSLAEEGPGETEAFF	TGTGCCAGCAGCTTAGCGGAGGAGGGCCCGGGCGAGACTGAAGCTTTCTTT
TRBV11-2	-	TRBJ1-1	-	CASSLRSEAFF	TGTGCCAGCAGCCTCAGATCAGAAGCTTTCTTT
TRBV11-2	-	TRBJ1-2	-	CASSLGVGGGYGYTF	TGTGCCAGCAGCTTAGGAGTGGGGGGAGGCTATGGCTACACCTTC
TRBV4-1	TRBD1	TRBJ2-7	-	CASSQPQGIGLPGYEQYF	TGCGCCAGCAGCCAACCACAGGGGATAGGGCTACCGGGCTACGAGCAGTACTTC
TRBV6-1	TRBD1	TRBJ2-7	once	CASSERCGRGQQTYEQYF	TGTGCCAGCAGTGAACGATGCGGTAGGGGACAGCAAACCTACGAGCAGTACTTC
TRBV5-1	-	TRBJ2-5	-	CASSFRMDSEETQYF	TGCGCCAGCAGCTTTAGGATGGACTCAGAGGAGACCCAGTACTTC
TRBV25-1	TRBD2	TRBJ2-3	-	CASSSPGLAESTDTQYF	TGTGCCAGCAGTTCCCCCGGACTAGCGGAGTCCACAGATACGCAGTATTTT
TRBV27	-	TRBJ2-7	-	CASSTKTGPDSYEQYF	TGTGCCAGCAGTACGAAGACAGGCCCGGACTCCTACGAGCAGTACTTC
TRBV28	-	TRBJ1-4	-	CASSFHFAGTNEKLFF	TGTGCCAGCAGTTTTCATTTTGCAGGAACTAATGAAAAACTGTTTTTT
TRBV10-1	TRBD2	TRBJ2-3	-	CASSVSGGACDTQYF	TGCGCCAGCAGTGTTAGCGGGGGGGCATGCGATACGCAGTATTTT
TRBV7-9	TRBD1	TRBJ2-1	once	CASTSGDREYNEQFF	TGTGCCAGCACCTCGGGGGACAGGGAGTACAATGAGCAGTTCTTC
TRBV28	-	TRBJ2-5	-	CASSPPQGPAVIPSGETQYF	TGTGCCAGCAGCCCTCCCCAGGGTCCTGCGGTCATTCCCTCGGGAGAGACCCAGTACTTC
TRBV10-3	-	TRBJ2-1	few	CATRGVGTYNEQFF	TGTGCCACCCGAGGTGTCGGGACCTACAATGAGCAGTTCTTC
TRBV12-5	TRBD1	TRBJ1-2	once	CASGAGTGNYGYTF	TGTGCTAGTGGTGCCGGGACAGGGAACTATGGCTACACCTTC
TRBV14	-	TRBJ1-4	few	CASSHSGENEKLFF	TGTGCCAGCAGCCATTCGGGAGAGAATGAAAAACTGTTTTTT
TRBV9	TRBD1	TRBJ2-2	-	CASSVGDRGWTGELFF	TGTGCCAGCAGCGTAGGGGACAGGGGTTGGACCGGGGAGCTGTTTTTT
TRBV27	TRBD1	TRBJ2-1	-	CASSLSRTGGWNEQFF	TGTGCCAGCAGTTTATCTCGGACAGGGGGCTGGAATGAGCAGTTCTTC
TRBV27	-	TRBJ1-4	-	CASGGGALNEKLFF	TGTGCCAGCGGCGGGGGGGCGTTAAATGAAAAACTGTTTTTT
TRBV4-2	-	TRBJ1-6	-	CASSQDRTTYNSPLHF	TGTGCCAGCAGCCAAGACCGGACAACTTATAATTCACCCCTCCACTTT
TRBV30	-	TRBJ2-1	-	CAWTRRAPPYNGQFF	TGTGCCTGGACCCGGAGAGCCCCACCCTACAATGGGCAGTTCTTC
TRBV29-1	-	TRBJ2-7	-	CSVEVGRGIEQYF	TGCAGCGTTGAAGTAGGTCGGGGGATCGAGCAGTACTTC
TRBV19	TRBD2	TRBJ2-1	once	CASSISRGLAIFEQFF	TGTGCCAGTAGTATCTCCCGGGGACTAGCGATATTTGAGCAGTTCTTC
TRBV5-4	-	TRBJ2-7	-	CASSRDSRYEQYF	TGTGCCAGCAGCCGAGACAGCCGCTACGAGCAGTACTTC
TRBV5-1	-	TRBJ2-1	-	CASSLTKTSAAEQFF	TGCGCCAGCAGCTTGACAAAGACTAGTGCGGCTGAGCAGTTCTTC
TRBV7-2	-	TRBJ1-6	-	CASSLGGRRGLGRNSPLHF	TGTGCCAGCAGCTTAGGAGGGAGGAGGGGTTTAGGCCGTAATTCACCCCTCCACTTT
TRBV30	-	TRBJ2-5	-	CAWSVGWYQETQYF	TGTGCCTGGAGTGTCGGGTGGTACCAAGAGACCCAGTACTTC
TRBV7-9	-	TRBJ2-7	-	CASSSTPIIRGFRYEQYF	TGTGCCAGCAGCTCCACACCCATAATACGGGGTTTCCGCTACGAGCAGTACTTC
TRBV18	TRBD2	TRBJ2-4	-	CASAGLAGGPTRGLAKNIQYF	TGTGCCAGCGCGGGCCTAGCGGGAGGGCCGACCCGCGGACTGGCCAAAAACATTCAGTACTTC
TRBV19	TRBD2	TRBJ2-2	-	CASKDAGPGLAGDLYTGELFF	TGTGCCAGCAAAGACGCCGGCCCGGGACTAGCGGGAGATCTGTACACCGGGGAGCTGTTTTTT
TRBV6-5	-	TRBJ2-5	-	CASSYSLGWALTQYF	TGTGCCAGCAGTTACTCGTTAGGCTGGGCGCTGACCCAGTACTTC
TRBV9	-	TRBJ1-2	-	CASSAGPGPPRDYGYTF	TGTGCCAGCAGCGCAGGTCCGGGCCCTCCCAGGGACTATGGCTACACCTTC